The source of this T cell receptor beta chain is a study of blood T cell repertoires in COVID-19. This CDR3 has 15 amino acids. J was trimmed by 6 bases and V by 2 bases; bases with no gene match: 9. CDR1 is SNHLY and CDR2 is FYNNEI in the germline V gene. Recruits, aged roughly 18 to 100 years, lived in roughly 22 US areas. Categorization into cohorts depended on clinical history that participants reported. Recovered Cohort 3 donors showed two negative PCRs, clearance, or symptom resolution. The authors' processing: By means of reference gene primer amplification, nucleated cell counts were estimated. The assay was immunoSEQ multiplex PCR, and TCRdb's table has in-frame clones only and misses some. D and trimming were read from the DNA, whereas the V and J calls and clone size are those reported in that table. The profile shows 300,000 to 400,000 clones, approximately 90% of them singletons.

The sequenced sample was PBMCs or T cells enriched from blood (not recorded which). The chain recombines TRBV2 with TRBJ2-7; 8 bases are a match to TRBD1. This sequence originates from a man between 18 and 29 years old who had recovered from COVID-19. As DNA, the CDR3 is TGTGCCAGCAGTGAAATTGGGCAGGGGGCAGGCGAGCAGTACTTC. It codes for CASSEIGQGAGEQYF.